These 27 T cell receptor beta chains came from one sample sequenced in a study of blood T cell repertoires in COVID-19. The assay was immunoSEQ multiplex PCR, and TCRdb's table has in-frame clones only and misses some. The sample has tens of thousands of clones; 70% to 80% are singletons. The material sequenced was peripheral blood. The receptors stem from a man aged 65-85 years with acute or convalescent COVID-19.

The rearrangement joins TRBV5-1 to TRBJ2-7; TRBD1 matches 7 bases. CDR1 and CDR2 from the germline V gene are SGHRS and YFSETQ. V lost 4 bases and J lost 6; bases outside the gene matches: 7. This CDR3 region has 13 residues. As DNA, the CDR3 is TGCGCCAGCAGCCACGCCGACAGGGCCGAGCAGTACTTC. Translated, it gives CASSHADRAEQYF. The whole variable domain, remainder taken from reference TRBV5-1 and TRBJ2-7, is KAGVTQTPRYLIKTRGQQVTLSCSPISGHRSVSWYQQTPGQGLQFLFEYFSETQRNKGNFPGRFSGRQFSNSRSEMNVSTLELGDSALYLCASSHADRAEQYFGPGTRLTVT.

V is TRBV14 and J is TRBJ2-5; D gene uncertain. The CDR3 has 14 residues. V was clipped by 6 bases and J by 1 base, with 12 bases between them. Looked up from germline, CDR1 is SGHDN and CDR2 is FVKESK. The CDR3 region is CASSRPGRQETQYF. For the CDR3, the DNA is TGTGCCAGCAGTCGTCCTGGGCGCCAAGAGACCCAGTACTTC.

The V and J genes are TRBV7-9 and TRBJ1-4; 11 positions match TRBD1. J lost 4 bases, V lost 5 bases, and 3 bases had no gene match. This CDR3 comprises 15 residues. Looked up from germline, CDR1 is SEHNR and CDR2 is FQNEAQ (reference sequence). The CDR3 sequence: CASSTGTGGNEKLFF. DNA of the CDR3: TGTGCCAGCAGCACTGGGACAGGGGGTAATGAAAAACTGTTTTTT.

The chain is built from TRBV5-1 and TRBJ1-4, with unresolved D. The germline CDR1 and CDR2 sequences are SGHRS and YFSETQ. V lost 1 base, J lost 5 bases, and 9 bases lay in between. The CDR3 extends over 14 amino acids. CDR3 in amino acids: CASSLNLRNEKLFF. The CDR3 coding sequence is TGCGCCAGCAGCTTGAATCTCAGGAATGAAAAACTGTTTTTT.

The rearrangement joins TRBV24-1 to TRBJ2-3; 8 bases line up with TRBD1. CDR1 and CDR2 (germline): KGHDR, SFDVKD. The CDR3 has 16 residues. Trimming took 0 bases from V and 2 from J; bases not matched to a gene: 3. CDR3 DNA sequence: TGTGCCACCAGTGATTTGAGGACAGGGCCCACAGATACGCAGTATTTT. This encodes CATSDLRTGPTDTQYF.

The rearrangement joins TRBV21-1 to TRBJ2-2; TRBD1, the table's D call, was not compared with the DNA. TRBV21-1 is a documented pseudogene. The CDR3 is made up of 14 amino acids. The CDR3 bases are TGTGCCAGCAGCGCGAAAGGGGGCACCGGGGAGCTGTTTTTT. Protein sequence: CASSAKGGTGELFF.

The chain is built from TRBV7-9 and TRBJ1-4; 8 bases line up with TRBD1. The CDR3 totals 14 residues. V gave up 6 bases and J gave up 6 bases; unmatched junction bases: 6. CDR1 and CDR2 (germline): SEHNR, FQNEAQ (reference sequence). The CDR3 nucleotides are TGTGCCAGCAGTTCAGGGGGCGGATATGAAAAACTGTTTTTT. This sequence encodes CASSSGGGYEKLFF.

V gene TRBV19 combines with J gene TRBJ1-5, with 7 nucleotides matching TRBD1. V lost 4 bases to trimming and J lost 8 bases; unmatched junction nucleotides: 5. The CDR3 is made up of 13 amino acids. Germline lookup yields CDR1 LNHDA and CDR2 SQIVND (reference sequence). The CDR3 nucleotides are TGTGCCAGTAGTACTGGACAGGCGGAGCCCCAGCATTTT. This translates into CASSTGQAEPQHF.

CDR3 in DNA: TGTGCCAGCAGCTCTGAGGGGGCGGGCAATCAGCCCCAGCATTTT. This codes for CASSSEGAGNQPQHF. J is TRBJ1-5 and V is TRBV5-8; 7 nucleotides line up with TRBD1. This CDR3 spans 15 amino acids. The germline V gene has CDR1 SGHTS and CDR2 YDEGEE. After removal of 3 bases from V and 2 bases from J, the junction contained 5 bases not matched to a gene.

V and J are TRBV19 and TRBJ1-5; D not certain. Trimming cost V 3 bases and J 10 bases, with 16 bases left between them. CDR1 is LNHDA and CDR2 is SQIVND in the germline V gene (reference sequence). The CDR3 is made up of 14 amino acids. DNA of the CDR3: TGTGCCAGTAGTATCGGCCCGGATGGGAGTCCCCAGCATTTT. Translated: CASSIGPDGSPQHF.

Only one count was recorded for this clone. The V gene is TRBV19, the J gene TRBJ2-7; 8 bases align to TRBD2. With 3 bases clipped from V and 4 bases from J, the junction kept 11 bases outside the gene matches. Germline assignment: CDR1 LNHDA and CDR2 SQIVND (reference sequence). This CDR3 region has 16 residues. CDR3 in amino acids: CASSMTHDEREYEQYF. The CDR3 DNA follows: TGTGCCAGTAGTATGACCCACGACGAGCGGGAGTACGAGCAGTACTTC.

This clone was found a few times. The DNA for the CDR3 is TGTGCCAGCAGCCCACAGGGAGCGCGGGGCTACACCTTC. Amino acids: CASSPQGARGYTF. The rearrangement links TRBV12-3 or TRBV12-4 to TRBJ1-2; tentative D call: TRBD1 (6 bases). The CDR3 covers 13 residues. Trimming removed 6 bases from V and 8 bases from J, with 16 bases in between.

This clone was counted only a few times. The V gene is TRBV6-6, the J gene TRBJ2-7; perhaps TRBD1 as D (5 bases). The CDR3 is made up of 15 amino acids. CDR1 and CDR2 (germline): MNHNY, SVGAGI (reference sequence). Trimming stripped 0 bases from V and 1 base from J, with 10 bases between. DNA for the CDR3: TGTGCCAGCAGTTACTCGGCAGGGAATTCCTACGAGCAGTACTTC. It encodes CASSYSAGNSYEQYF.

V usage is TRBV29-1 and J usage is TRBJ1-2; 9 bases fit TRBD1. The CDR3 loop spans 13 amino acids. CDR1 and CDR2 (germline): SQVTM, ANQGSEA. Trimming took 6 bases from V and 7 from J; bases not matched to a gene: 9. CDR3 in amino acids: CSVRGTGIGGYTF. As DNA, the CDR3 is TGCAGCGTCAGAGGGACAGGGATAGGTGGCTACACCTTC.

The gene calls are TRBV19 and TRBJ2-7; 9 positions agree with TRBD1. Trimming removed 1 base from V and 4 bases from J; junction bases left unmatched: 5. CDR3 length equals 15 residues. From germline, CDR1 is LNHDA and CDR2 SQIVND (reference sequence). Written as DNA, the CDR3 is TGTGCCAGTAGTATAGTCACAGGGGGCGGTTACGAGCAGTACTTC. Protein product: CASSIVTGGGYEQYF.

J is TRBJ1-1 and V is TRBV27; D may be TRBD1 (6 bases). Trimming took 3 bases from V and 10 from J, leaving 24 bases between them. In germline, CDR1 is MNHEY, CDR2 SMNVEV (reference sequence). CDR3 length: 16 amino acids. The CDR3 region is CASSFHPHIQGTRAFF. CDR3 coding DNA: TGTGCCAGCAGTTTCCACCCTCACATACAGGGCACTAGAGCTTTCTTT.

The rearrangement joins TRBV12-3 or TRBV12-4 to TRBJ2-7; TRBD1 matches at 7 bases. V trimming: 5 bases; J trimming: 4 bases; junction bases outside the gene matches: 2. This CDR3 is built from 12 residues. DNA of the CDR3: TGTGCCAGCAGTCGACAGGGATACGAGCAGTACTTC. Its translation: CASSRQGYEQYF.

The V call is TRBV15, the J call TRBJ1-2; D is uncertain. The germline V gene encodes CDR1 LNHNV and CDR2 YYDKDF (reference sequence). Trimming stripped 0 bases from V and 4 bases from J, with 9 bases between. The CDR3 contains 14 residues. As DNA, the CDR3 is TGTGCCACCAGCAGAGAAGACGGACTCTATGGCTACACCTTC. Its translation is CATSREDGLYGYTF. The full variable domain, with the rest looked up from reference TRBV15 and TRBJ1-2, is DAMVIQNPRYQVTQFGKPVTLSCSQTLNHNVMYWYQQKSSQAPKLLFHYYDKDFNNEADTPDNFQSRRPNTSFCFLDIRSPGLGDTAMYLCATSREDGLYGYTFGSGTRLTVV.

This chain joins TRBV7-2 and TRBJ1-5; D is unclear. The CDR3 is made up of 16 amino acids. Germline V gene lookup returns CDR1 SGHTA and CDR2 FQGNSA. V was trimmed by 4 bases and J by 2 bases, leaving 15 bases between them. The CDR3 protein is CASSSSGPRGNQPQHF. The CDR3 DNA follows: TGTGCCAGCAGCTCCTCGGGCCCGAGGGGCAATCAGCCCCAGCATTTT.

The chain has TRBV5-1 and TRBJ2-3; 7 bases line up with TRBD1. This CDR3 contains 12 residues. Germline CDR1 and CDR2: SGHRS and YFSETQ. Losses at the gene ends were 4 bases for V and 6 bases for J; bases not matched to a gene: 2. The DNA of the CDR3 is TGCGCCAGCAGCCAACAGGGGGATACGCAGTATTTT. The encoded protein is CASSQQGDTQYF.

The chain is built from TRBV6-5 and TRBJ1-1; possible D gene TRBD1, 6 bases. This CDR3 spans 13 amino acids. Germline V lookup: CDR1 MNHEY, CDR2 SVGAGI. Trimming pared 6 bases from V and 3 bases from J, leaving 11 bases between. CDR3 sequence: CASRRQADTEAFF. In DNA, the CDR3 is TGTGCCAGCAGACGACAGGCCGACACTGAAGCTTTCTTT.

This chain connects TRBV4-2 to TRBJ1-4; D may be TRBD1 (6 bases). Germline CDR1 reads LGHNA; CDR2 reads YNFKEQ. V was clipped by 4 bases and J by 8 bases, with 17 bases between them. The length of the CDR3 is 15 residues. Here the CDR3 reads CASSPQGQGGEKLFF. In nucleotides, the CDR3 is TGTGCCAGCAGCCCCCAGGGGCAGGGAGGGGAAAAACTGTTTTTT.

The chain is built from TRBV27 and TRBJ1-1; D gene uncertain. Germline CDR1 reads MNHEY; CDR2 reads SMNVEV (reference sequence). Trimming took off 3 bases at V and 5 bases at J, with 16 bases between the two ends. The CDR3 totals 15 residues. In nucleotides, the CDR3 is TGTGCCAGCAGTTTTGCGAGCACCCCGAGGACTGAAGCTTTCTTT. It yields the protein CASSFASTPRTEAFF.

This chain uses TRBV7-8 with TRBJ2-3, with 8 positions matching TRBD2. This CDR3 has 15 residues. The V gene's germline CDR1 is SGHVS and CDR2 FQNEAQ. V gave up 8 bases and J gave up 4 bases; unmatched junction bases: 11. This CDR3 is CASARGVAGSDTQYF. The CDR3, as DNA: TGTGCCAGCGCCAGAGGAGTAGCGGGATCAGATACGCAGTATTTT.

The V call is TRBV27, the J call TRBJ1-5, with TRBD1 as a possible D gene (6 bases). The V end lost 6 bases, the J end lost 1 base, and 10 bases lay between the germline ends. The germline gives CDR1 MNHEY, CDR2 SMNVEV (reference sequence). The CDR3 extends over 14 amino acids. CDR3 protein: CASRPTGSNQPQHF. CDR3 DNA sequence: TGTGCCAGCAGGCCGACAGGAAGCAATCAGCCCCAGCATTTT.

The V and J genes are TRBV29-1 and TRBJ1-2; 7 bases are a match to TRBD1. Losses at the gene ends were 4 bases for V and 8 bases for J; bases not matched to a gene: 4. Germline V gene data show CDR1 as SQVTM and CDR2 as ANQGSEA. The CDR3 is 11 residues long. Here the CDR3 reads CSVGQGSGYTF. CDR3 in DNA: TGCAGCGTTGGACAGGGAAGCGGCTACACCTTC.

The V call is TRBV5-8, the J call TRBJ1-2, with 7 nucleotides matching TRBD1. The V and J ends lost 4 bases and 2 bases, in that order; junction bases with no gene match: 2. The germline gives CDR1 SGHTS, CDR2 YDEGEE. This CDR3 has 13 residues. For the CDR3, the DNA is TGTGCCAGCAGCCAGGGACAGAACTATGGCTACACCTTC. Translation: CASSQGQNYGYTF. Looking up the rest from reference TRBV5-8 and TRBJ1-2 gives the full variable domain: EAGVTQSPTHLIKTRGQQATLRCSPISGHTSVYWYQQALGLGLQFLLWYDEGEERNRGNFPPRFSGRQFPNYSSELNVNALELEDSALYLCASSQGQNYGYTFGSGTRLTVV.